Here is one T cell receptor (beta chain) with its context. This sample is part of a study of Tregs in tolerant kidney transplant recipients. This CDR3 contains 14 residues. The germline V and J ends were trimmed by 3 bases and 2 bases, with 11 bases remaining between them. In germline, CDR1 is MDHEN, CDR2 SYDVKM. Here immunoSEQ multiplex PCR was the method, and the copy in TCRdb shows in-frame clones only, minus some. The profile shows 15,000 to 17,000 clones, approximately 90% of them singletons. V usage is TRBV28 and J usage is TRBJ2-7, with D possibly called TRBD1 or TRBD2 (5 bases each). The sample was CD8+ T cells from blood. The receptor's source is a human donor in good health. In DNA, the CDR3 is TGTGCCAGCAGTTTTATTGAGGGACCCTACGAGCAGTACTTC. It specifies CASSFIEGPYEQYF.